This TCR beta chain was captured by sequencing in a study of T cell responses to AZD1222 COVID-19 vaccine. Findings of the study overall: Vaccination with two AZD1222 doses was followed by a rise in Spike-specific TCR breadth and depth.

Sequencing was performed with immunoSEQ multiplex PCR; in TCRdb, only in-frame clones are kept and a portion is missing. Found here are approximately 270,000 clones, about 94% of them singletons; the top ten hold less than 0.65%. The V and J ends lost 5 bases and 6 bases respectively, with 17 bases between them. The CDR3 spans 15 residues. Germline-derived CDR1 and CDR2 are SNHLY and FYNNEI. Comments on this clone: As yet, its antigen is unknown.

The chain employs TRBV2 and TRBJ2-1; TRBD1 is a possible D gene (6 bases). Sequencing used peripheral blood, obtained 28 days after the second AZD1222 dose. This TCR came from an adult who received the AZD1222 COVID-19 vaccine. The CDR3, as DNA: TGTGCCAGCAGTCAACAGGGTTTTGCGGTCAATGAGCAGTTCTTC. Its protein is CASSQQGFAVNEQFF.